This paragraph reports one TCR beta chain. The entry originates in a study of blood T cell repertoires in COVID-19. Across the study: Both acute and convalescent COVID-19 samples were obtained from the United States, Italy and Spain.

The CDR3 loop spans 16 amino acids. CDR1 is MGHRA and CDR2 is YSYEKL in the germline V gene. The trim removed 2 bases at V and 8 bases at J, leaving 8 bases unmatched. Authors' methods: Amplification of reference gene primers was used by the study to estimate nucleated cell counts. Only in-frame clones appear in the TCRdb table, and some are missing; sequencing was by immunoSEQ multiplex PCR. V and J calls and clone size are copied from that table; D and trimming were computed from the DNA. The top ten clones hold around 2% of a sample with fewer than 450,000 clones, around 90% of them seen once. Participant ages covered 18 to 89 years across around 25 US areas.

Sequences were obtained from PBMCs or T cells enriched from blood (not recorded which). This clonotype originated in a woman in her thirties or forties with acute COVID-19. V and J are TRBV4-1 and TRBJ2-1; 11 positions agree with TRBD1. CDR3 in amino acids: CASSQLSRTGGHEQFF. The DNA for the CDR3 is TGCGCCAGCAGCCAACTCTCCAGGACAGGGGGCCATGAGCAGTTCTTC.